The 9 T cell receptor beta chains listed next were all sequenced from one sample in a study of blood T cell repertoires in COVID-19. Here immunoSEQ multiplex PCR was the method, and the copy in TCRdb shows in-frame clones only, minus some. The sample contains around 260,000 clones, approximately 91% of which appear only once. The sample consisted of peripheral blood. These receptors were collected from a woman younger than 45 with COVID-19, enrolled during active disease.

The chain recombines TRBV5-1 with TRBJ1-2; a weak D match, TRBD1 (5 bases). The CDR3 totals 17 residues. V was trimmed by 0 bases and J by 6 bases, leaving 21 bases between them. CDR1 is SGHRS, CDR2 YFSETQ, per germline. This CDR3 reads CASSLEAVSGEGNGYTF. The CDR3 DNA reads as TGCGCCAGCAGCTTGGAGGCGGTTTCGGGGGAAGGGAATGGCTACACCTTC.

About this clone: The sample has other DNA sequences that encode this CDR3 too. CDR3 nucleotides: TGTGCCTGGAGCCGTAGCTCCTACAATGAGCAGTTCTTC. It encodes CAWSRSSYNEQFF. The V and J genes are TRBV30 and TRBJ2-1; D is uncertain. Trimming pared 3 bases from V and 0 bases from J, leaving 6 bases between. Germline V gives CDR1 GTSNPN, CDR2 SVGIG (reference sequence). The CDR3 sequence is 13 residues long.

This sequence joins TRBV4-1 and TRBJ2-1, with 9 nucleotides matching TRBD2. The trim removed 1 base at V and 3 bases at J, leaving 4 bases unmatched. This CDR3 contains 16 residues. The germline gives CDR1 MGHRA, CDR2 YSYEKL. The CDR3 coding sequence is TGCGCCAGCAGCCAAGCCCCGACTAGCGGCTACAATGAGCAGTTCTTC. Amino acids: CASSQAPTSGYNEQFF.

The CDR3, as DNA: TGTGCCAGCAGTTTATATGGGCCGGATCAGCCCCAGCATTTT. Its protein is CASSLYGPDQPQHF. This sequence joins TRBV28 and TRBJ1-5; D unresolved. Germline loops: CDR1 MDHEN, CDR2 SYDVKM. The CDR3 loop spans 14 amino acids. V was trimmed by 1 base and J by 5 bases, leaving 9 bases between them.

The chain joins TRBV18 to TRBJ2-3; 10 bases line up with TRBD2. V lost 3 bases, J lost 4 bases, and 19 bases stayed unmatched. Germline V gene lookup returns CDR1 KGHSH and CDR2 LQKENI. There are 20 residues in the CDR3. In DNA form, the CDR3 reads TGTGCCAGCTCACCTCCATTGCCCGAGGCTAGCGGGAGTGCGGCAGATACGCAGTATTTT. Protein: CASSPPLPEASGSAADTQYF.

This chain joins TRBV13 and TRBJ2-3; 7 bases are a match to TRBD2. Per the germline V gene, CDR1 is PRHDT and CDR2 is FYEKMQ (reference sequence). CDR3 length: 14 amino acids. V shed 1 base and J 4 bases; nucleotides not matched to a gene: 2. The CDR3 DNA reads TGTGCCAGCAGCTTAGAAGCGGGGCCAGATACGCAGTATTTT. It yields the protein CASSLEAGPDTQYF.

This rearrangement joins TRBV6-1 to TRBJ1-2; TRBD1 aligns across 10 bases. Germline-derived CDR1 and CDR2 are MNHNS and SASEGT. J gave up 8 bases and V 2 bases, and 8 bases lay outside the gene matches. The CDR3 sequence is 15 residues long. CDR3 DNA sequence: TGTGCCAGCAGTGAACCGGGACAGGGGAGTAAGGGCTACACCTTC. This codes for CASSEPGQGSKGYTF.

V and J are TRBV3-1 (or the pseudogene TRBV3-2) and TRBJ2-5; D call uncertain. With 1 base removed from V and 5 bases from J, the gap between germline ends came to 11 bases. Germline V gene data show CDR1 as LGHDT and CDR2 as YNNKEL (reference sequence). This CDR3 region has 14 residues. CDR3 coding DNA: TGTGCCAGCAGCCAAGTATCGGAGATGGAGACCCAGTACTTC. Translating it yields CASSQVSEMETQYF.

The V and J genes are TRBV3-1 (or the pseudogene TRBV3-2) and TRBJ2-3; D remains unclear. Per the germline V gene, CDR1 is LGHDT and CDR2 is YNNKEL (reference sequence). V was clipped by 0 bases and J by 6 bases, with 13 bases between them. The CDR3 loop spans 15 amino acids. The CDR3 protein is CASSQDFASFDTQYF. The CDR3, as DNA: TGTGCCAGCAGCCAAGATTTCGCTAGTTTCGATACGCAGTATTTT.